This T cell receptor (beta chain) was captured by sequencing in a study of blood T cells in healthy people across ages. Overall study results and limits: Strongly correlated with naive T cell percentage was TCR beta diversity.

The table lists this clonotype with many counts. Its antigen is unknown. Extractions gave at least 6 micrograms of total RNA per sample. Sample-barcoded 5' priming and a J-beta primer mix drove a second PCR of about 6 to 12 cycles. Each CDR3 protein gets one entry after TCRdb re-called the 5' RACE reads with MiXCR. Of approximately 800,000 distinct CDR3 sequences listed, about 36% are singletons. The receptor was isolated from a man younger than 35 in good health. Sequenced: blood.

CDR3 DNA: TGTGCCAGCAGTTTAGGCAGCGGGGGGTCCTCCTACAATGAGCAGTTCTTC. Encoded protein: CASSLGSGGSSYNEQFF. The V gene is TRBV12-3 or TRBV12-4, the J gene TRBJ2-1; 9 positions match TRBD2. The CDR3 spans 17 residues. V lost 1 base, J lost 0 bases, and 4 bases stayed unmatched.